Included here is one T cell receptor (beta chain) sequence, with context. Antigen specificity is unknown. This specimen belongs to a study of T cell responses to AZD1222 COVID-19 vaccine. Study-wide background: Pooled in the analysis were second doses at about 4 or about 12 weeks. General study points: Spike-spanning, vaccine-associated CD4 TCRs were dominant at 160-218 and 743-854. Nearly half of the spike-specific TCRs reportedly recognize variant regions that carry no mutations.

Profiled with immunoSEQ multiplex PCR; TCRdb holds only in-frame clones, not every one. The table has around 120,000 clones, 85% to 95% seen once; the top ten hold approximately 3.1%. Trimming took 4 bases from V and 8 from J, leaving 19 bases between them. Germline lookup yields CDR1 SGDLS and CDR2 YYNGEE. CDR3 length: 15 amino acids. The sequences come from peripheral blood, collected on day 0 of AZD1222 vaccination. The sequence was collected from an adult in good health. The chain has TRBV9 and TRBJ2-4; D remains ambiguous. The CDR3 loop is CASSPRQRREDIQYF. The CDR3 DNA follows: TGTGCCAGCAGCCCCAGGCAGAGAAGGGAAGACATTCAGTACTTC.